This T cell receptor (beta chain) came from a study of Graves' ophthalmopathy and Graves' hyperthyroidism. Overall study results and limits: Most thyroid clonotypes with frequency above 0.001 were detected in blood too.

With regard to this clonotype: The antigen is not known.

CDR1 and CDR2 from the germline V gene are SEHNR and FQNEAQ (reference sequence). Trimming removed 7 bases from V and 6 bases from J; junction bases left unmatched: 17. The CDR3 consists of 16 residues. Serum thyroxine and TRAb, along with clinical symptoms, thyroid ultrasound and orbital computed tomography, were what diagnosis relied on. CDR3 regions of TCR beta were amplified from RNA transcripts. First-round RT-PCR with HTBI primers preceded a second-round multiplex PCR. Each CDR3 protein is one row after TCRdb ran MiXCR on the multiplex PCR reads. The sample lists some 1.1 million distinct CDR3 sequences, around a third occurring once.

The material sequenced was peripheral blood or thyroid tissue (not recorded which). The chain uses TRBV7-9 and TRBJ2-7; 8 bases are a match to TRBD1. This receptor was identified in an adult man with Graves' hyperthyroidism. CDR3 amino acids: CASNHRGWAGGVEQYF. The CDR3, as DNA: TGTGCCAGCAACCATAGGGGGTGGGCAGGGGGCGTCGAGCAGTACTTC.